The TCR beta chain under discussion was sequenced for a study of Graves' ophthalmopathy and Graves' hyperthyroidism. Study conclusions and caveats: Ophthalmopathy progression predictions by the model showed approximately 79% specificity and 60% to 71% sensitivity.

Scientists amplified the TCR beta CDR3 regions from RNA transcripts. After a first-round RT-PCR with HTBI primers, a second-round multiplex PCR was run. Using its own MiXCR run on the multiplex PCR reads, TCRdb lists one record per CDR3 protein. Among about 500,000 distinct CDR3 sequences listed, about 40% were seen once. Note on this clonotype: The antigen is not known. This clone may be a read error of a much larger clone one base away.

Patients in the hyperthyroidism group, adults aged 18 to 65, were newly diagnosed, under 2 months' duration. This receptor was identified in an adult man with Graves' hyperthyroidism. Sequenced: peripheral blood or thyroid tissue (not recorded which).

The CDR3 protein is CSAKGLVGGLEQYF. CDR3 nucleotides: TGCAGTGCGAAGGGCCTGGTGGGGGGGCTCGAGCAGTACTTC. This chain links TRBV20-1 with TRBJ2-7, with TRBD2 as a possible D gene (7 bases). Germline V gene sequence: CDR1 DFQATT, CDR2 SNEGSKA (reference sequence). V lost 6 bases and J lost 6, with 21 bases in between. CDR3 length: 14 amino acids.